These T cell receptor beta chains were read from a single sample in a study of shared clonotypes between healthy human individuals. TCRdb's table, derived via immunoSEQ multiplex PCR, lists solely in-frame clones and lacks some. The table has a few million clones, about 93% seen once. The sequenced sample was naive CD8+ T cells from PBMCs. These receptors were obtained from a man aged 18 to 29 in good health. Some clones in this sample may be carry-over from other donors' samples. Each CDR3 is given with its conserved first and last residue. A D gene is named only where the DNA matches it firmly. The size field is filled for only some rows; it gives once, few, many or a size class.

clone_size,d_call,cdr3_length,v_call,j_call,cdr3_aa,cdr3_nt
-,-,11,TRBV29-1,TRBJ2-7,CSIRDIYEQYF,TGCAGCATCCGGGACATCTACGAGCAGTACTTC
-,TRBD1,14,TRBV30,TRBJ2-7,CAWSVGQGGHEQYF,TGTGCCTGGAGTGTGGGACAGGGTGGGCACGAGCAGTACTTC
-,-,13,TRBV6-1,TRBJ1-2,CASTSTANYGYTF,TGTGCCAGCACTTCGACAGCTAACTATGGCTACACCTTC
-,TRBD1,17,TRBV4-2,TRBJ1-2,CASSQVLLPTGNYGYTF,TGTGCCAGCAGCCAAGTTTTACTCCCGACAGGGAACTATGGCTACACCTTC
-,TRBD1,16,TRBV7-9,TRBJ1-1,CASSPTTGGGSTEAFF,TGTGCCAGCAGCCCTACCACAGGGGGCGGGAGCACTGAAGCTTTCTTT
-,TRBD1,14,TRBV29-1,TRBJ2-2,CSVPGGRDTGELFF,TGCAGCGTTCCAGGGGGCAGGGACACCGGGGAGCTGTTTTTT
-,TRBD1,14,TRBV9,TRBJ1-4,CASSGQGWNEKLFF,TGTGCCAGCAGCGGACAGGGATGGAATGAAAAACTGTTTTTT
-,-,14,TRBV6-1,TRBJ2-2,CASRRRQNTGELFF,TGTGCCAGCAGAAGGAGACAGAACACCGGGGAGCTGTTTTTT
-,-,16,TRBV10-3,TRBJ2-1,CAISELAPDSYNEQFF,TGTGCCATCAGTGAATTAGCACCGGACTCCTACAATGAGCAGTTCTTC
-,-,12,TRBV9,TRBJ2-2,CASSVSVGELFF,TGTGCCAGCAGCGTATCGGTCGGGGAGCTGTTTTTT
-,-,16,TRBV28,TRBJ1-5,CASRLDRDNLNQPQHF,TGTGCCAGCAGACTAGACCGGGACAACCTCAATCAGCCCCAGCATTTT
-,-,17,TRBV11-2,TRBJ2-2,CASSFRGRRAGAGELFF,TGTGCCAGCAGCTTCAGAGGAAGGCGGGCCGGGGCCGGGGAGCTGTTTTTT
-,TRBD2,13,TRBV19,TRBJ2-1,CASSGGGYNEQFF,TGTGCCAGTAGTGGCGGGGGTTACAATGAGCAGTTCTTC
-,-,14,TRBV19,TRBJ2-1,CASSIGGYYNEQFF,TGTGCCAGTAGTATAGGCGGATACTACAATGAGCAGTTCTTC
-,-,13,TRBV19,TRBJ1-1,CASSFSLATEAFF,TGTGCCAGTAGTTTTAGCCTGGCCACTGAAGCTTTCTTT
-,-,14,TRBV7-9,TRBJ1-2,CASSSLGWPLGYTF,TGTGCCAGCAGCTCCCTAGGGTGGCCGCTTGGCTACACCTTC
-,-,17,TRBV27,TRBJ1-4,CASSYSLLDATNEKLFF,TGTGCCAGCAGTTACTCCCTCCTCGATGCAACTAATGAAAAACTGTTTTTT
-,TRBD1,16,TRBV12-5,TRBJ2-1,CASGLPTPTGGYEQFF,TGTGCTAGTGGTTTGCCCACCCCGACAGGGGGGTATGAGCAGTTCTTC
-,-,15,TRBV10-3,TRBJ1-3,CAISPFGYSGNTIYF,TGTGCCATCAGTCCGTTTGGCTACTCTGGAAACACCATATATTTT
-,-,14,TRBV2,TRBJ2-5,CASSEPGHRETQYF,TGTGCCAGCAGTGAACCGGGCCATCGAGAGACCCAGTACTTC
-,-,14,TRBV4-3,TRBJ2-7,CASSQARVSYEQYF,TGCGCCAGCAGCCAAGCAAGGGTTTCCTACGAGCAGTACTTC
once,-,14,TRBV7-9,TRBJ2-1,CASSLGTAYNEQFF,TGTGCCAGCAGCTTAGGAACAGCCTACAATGAGCAGTTCTTC
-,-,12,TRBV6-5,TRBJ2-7,CASSPLGGEQYF,TGTGCCAGCAGTCCCCTAGGTGGAGAGCAGTACTTC
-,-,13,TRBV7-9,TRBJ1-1,CASSSVTGGEAFF,TGTGCCAGCAGCTCTGTAACTGGGGGTGAAGCTTTCTTT
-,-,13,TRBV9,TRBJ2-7,CASSVGDDHEQYF,TGTGCCAGCAGCGTAGGGGACGACCACGAGCAGTACTTC
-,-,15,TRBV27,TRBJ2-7,CASSLAPAGSYEQYF,TGTGCCAGCAGTTTAGCTCCTGCCGGGTCCTACGAGCAGTACTTC
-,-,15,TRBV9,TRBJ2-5,CASSGGPGSPRAQYF,TGTGCCAGCAGCGGCGGGCCAGGGTCGCCTCGGGCCCAGTACTTC
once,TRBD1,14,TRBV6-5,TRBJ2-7,CASHDRGSGYEQYF,TGTGCCAGTCACGACAGGGGTTCTGGCTACGAGCAGTACTTC
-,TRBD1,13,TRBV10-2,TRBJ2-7,CASRDRGYYEQYF,TGCGCCAGCAGGGACAGGGGCTACTACGAGCAGTACTTC
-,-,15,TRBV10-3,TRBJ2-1,CAISDAPGARNEQFF,TGTGCCATCAGTGACGCTCCAGGGGCGAGGAATGAGCAGTTCTTC
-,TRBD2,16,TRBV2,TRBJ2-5,CASTRLAGVSKETQYF,TGTGCCAGCACTAGACTAGCGGGAGTTAGCAAAGAGACCCAGTACTTC
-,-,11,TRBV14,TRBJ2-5,CASSQGKTQYF,TGTGCCAGCAGCCAGGGAAAGACCCAGTACTTC
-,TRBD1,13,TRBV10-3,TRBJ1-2,CAISPGGNYGYTF,TGTGCCATCAGCCCAGGGGGTAACTATGGCTACACCTTC
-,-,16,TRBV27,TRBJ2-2,CASSLNRDGVYGELFF,TGTGCCAGCAGTTTAAACCGGGACGGTGTGTACGGGGAGCTGTTTTTT
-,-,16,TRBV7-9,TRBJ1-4,CASSPPLGDTNEKLFF,TGTGCCAGCAGCCCCCCATTAGGGGACACTAATGAAAAACTGTTTTTT
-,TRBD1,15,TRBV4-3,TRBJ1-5,CASSQGQGRGQPQHF,TGCGCCAGCAGCCAAGGACAGGGGCGCGGTCAGCCCCAGCATTTT
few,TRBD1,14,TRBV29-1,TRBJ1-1,CSVVPGQGRTEAFF,TGCAGCGTTGTACCGGGACAGGGTCGGACTGAAGCTTTCTTT
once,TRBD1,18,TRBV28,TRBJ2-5,CASSLASRSAGGEETQYF,TGTGCCAGCAGTTTAGCCTCTCGTTCTGCAGGGGGCGAAGAGACCCAGTACTTC
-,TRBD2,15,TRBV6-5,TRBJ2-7,CASSRTSGSTHEQYF,TGTGCCAGCAGCCGGACTAGCGGGAGTACCCACGAGCAGTACTTC
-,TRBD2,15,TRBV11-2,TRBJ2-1,CASSPGTSAYNEQFF,TGTGCCAGCAGCCCCGGGACTAGCGCTTACAATGAGCAGTTCTTC
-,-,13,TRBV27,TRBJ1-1,CASSLDPGRNAFF,TGTGCCAGCAGTTTAGATCCGGGGAGGAACGCTTTCTTT
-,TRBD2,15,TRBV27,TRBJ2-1,CASSPRLAGGNEQFF,TGTGCCAGCAGTCCCCGACTAGCGGGAGGGAATGAGCAGTTCTTC
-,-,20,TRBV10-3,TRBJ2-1,CAISVKEIATTSGSYNEQFF,TGTGCCATCAGTGTAAAAGAGATAGCAACTACGTCGGGCTCCTACAATGAGCAGTTCTTC
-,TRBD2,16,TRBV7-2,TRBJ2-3,CASSFWLAGGTDTQYF,TGTGCCAGCAGCTTCTGGTTAGCGGGGGGCACAGATACGCAGTATTTT
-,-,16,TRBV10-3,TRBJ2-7,CAISLGWGQNSYEQYF,TGTGCCATCAGCCTTGGTTGGGGACAAAACTCCTACGAGCAGTACTTC
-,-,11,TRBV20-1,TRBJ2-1,CSARSSNEQFF,TGCAGTGCTAGGTCTTCAAATGAGCAGTTCTTC
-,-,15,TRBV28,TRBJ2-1,CASRLPGTGWYEQFF,TGTGCCAGCAGGCTACCAGGGACCGGCTGGTATGAGCAGTTCTTC
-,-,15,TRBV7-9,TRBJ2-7,CASSSGHLGVYEQYF,TGTGCCAGCAGCTCAGGACATTTGGGGGTTTACGAGCAGTACTTC
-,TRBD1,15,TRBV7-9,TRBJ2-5,CASSLGTGRQETQYF,TGTGCCAGCAGCTTAGGGACAGGGAGGCAAGAGACCCAGTACTTC
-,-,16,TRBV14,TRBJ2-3,CASSQLWGGNTDTQYF,TGTGCCAGCAGCCAACTCTGGGGGGGCAACACAGATACGCAGTATTTT
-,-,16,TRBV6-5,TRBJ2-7,CASSYSVSSRSYEQYF,TGTGCCAGCAGTTACTCGGTCTCTAGCAGATCCTACGAGCAGTACTTC
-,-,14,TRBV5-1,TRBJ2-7,CASSLRTSSYEQYF,TGCGCCAGCAGCTTACGGACCAGCTCCTACGAGCAGTACTTC
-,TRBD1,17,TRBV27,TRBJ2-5,CASSPNSGTGPPGTQYF,TGTGCCAGCAGCCCGAATTCCGGGACAGGGCCTCCTGGGACCCAGTACTTC
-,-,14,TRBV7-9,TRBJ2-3,CASSLEAGADTQYF,TGTGCCAGCAGCTTAGAGGCCGGGGCAGATACGCAGTATTTT
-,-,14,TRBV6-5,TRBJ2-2,CASSYSDSTGELFF,TGTGCCAGCAGTTACTCTGACAGTACCGGGGAGCTGTTTTTT
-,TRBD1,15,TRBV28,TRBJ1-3,CASSSLDRDGNTIYF,TGTGCCAGCAGTTCCCTGGACAGGGATGGAAACACCATATATTTT
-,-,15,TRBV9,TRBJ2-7,CASSGGGRSSYEQYF,TGTGCCAGCAGTGGAGGGGGCCGGAGCTCCTACGAGCAGTACTTC
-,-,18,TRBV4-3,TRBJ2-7,CASSQDSSGAESSYEQYF,TGCGCCAGCAGCCAAGATAGCTCGGGGGCAGAGAGCTCCTACGAGCAGTACTTC
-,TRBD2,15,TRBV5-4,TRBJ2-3,CASSLKRERTDTQYF,TGTGCCAGCAGCCTGAAGCGGGAGCGGACAGATACGCAGTATTTT